The TCR beta chain under discussion was sequenced for a study of CD8+CD57+ T cells in acquired aplastic anemia. At the level of the study: Sorted cells (CD4+ and CD8+) yielded DNA amounts that averaged roughly 3 ug.

Patients chosen for sequencing had CD8+CD57+ cells that had expanded, as shown by flow cytometry. Germline V gene sequence: CDR1 SNHLY, CDR2 FYNNEI. This CDR3 contains 15 residues. Profiling that covered TCR beta VDJ and CDR3 relied on genomic DNA as its template. TCRdb fed the reads into MiXCR, producing one record per CDR3 protein. The sample gives some 170,000 distinct CDR3 sequences, 47% of which show up once; more than 1% is in the top ten. In its sample, this clonotype was seen once. Relative to the germline gene, one junction end is altered; a read error may explain this. V usage is TRBV2 and J usage is TRBJ2-7, with D tentatively TRBD2 (6 bases). The sequence derives from a human donor with aplastic anemia. The sample taken for sequencing was sorted CD4+, CD8+, or CD8+CD57+ T cells (not recorded which) from PBMCs. In DNA, the CDR3 is TGTGCCAGCAGTGCGGGACTCCAGGCCTCCTGCGAGCAGTACTTC. Its protein is CASSAGLQASCEQYF.